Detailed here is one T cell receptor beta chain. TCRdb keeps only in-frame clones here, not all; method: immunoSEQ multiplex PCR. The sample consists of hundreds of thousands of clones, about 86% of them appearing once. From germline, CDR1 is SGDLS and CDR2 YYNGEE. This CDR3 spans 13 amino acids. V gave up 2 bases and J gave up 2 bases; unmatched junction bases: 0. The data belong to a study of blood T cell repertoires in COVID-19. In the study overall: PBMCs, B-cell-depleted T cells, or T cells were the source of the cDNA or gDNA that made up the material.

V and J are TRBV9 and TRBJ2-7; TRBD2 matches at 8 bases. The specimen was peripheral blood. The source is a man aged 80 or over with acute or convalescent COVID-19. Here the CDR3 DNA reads TGTGCCAGCAGCGTGGGACTAGCCTACGAGCAGTACTTC. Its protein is CASSVGLAYEQYF.